The 13 T cell receptor beta chains given below trace back to one sample, sequenced in a study of tumor T cells in aggressive B-cell lymphoma. The protocol was immunoSEQ multiplex PCR, while the TCRdb copy is restricted to in-frame clones and leaves out a portion. The repertoire holds approximately 4,300 clones, with 81% as singletons. The sequenced sample consisted of tumor tissue. The receptors were gathered from an adult with diffuse large B cell lymphoma.

This sequence joins TRBV19 and TRBJ1-1, with unresolved D. The V end was cut by 1 base, the J end by 5 bases, with 8 bases between. In germline, CDR1 is LNHDA, CDR2 SQIVND (reference sequence). There are 13 residues in the CDR3. This CDR3 is CASSIGSRTEAFF. The CDR3 nucleotides read TGTGCCAGTAGTATAGGAAGTCGGACTGAAGCTTTCTTT.

Note on this clone: The junction departs from germline at one end; a sequencing error may be responsible. The chain uses TRBV5-8 and TRBJ2-7, with TRBD2 matching over 8 bases. The CDR3 is 15 amino acids. Germline V lookup: CDR1 SGHTS, CDR2 YDEGEE. CDR3 protein: CAGSLVLAGPYEQYF. In DNA, the CDR3 is TGTGCCGGCAGCTTGGTATTAGCGGGACCATACGAGCAGTACTTC.

The J gene is TRBJ1-5, the V gene TRBV7-9; 7 nucleotides line up with TRBD1. The CDR3 has 17 residues. With V trimmed by 5 bases and J by 4 bases, 14 bases remained unmatched. Germline CDR1 reads SEHNR; CDR2 reads FQNEAQ (reference sequence). For the CDR3, the DNA is TGTGCCAGCAGCACAGGGGTGGGAGCTCCGGGGAATCAGCCCCAGCATTTT. Encoded protein: CASSTGVGAPGNQPQHF.

The chain couples TRBV20-1 to TRBJ2-4; possibly TRBD1 for D (5 bases). V was trimmed by 6 bases and J by 12 bases, leaving 15 bases between them. CDR3 length: 11 amino acids. Germline V gene lookup returns CDR1 DFQATT and CDR2 SNEGSKA (reference sequence). The CDR3 spells CSARTLLNQYF. CDR3 DNA: TGCAGTGCCAGGACACTCCTCAATCAGTACTTC.

J is TRBJ1-2 and V is TRBV28, with TRBD1 matching over 8 bases. Germline V gives CDR1 MDHEN, CDR2 SYDVKM. Trimming took 4 bases from V and 4 from J; bases not matched to a gene: 8. The CDR3 is 15 residues long. CDR3 nucleotides: TGTGCCAGCAGTTCCAGGGGGCGCCGGGTCTATGGCTACACCTTC. It is translated as CASSSRGRRVYGYTF.

This clone is a singleton in its sample. The rearrangement joins TRBV7-2 to TRBJ1-4, with no clear D. Germline CDR1 is SGHTA and CDR2 is FQGNSA. The CDR3 contains 15 residues. Deletions cut 3 bases from V and 4 bases from J, with 12 bases between. For the CDR3, the DNA is TGTGCCAGCAGCTTCGGTATATCCTTTAATGAAAAACTGTTTTTT. Its translation is CASSFGISFNEKLFF.

This rearrangement joins TRBV30 to TRBJ1-2; no definite D call. Germline values: CDR1 GTSNPN, CDR2 SVGIG (reference sequence). The CDR3 sequence is 12 residues long. Trimming pared 2 bases from V and 8 bases from J, leaving 12 bases between. The CDR3 coding sequence is TGTGCCTGGAGTCTGACCCCGAGGGGCTACACCTTC. It is translated as CAWSLTPRGYTF.

This sequence joins TRBV27 and TRBJ1-3, with 8 bases lining up with TRBD1. CDR1 and CDR2 (germline): MNHEY, SMNVEV (reference sequence). Trimming took 3 bases from V and 2 from J; bases not matched to a gene: 0. This CDR3 region has 14 residues. CDR3 sequence (DNA): TGTGCCAGCAGTTTGACAGGGGCTGGAAACACCATATATTTT. Translated, it gives CASSLTGAGNTIYF.

This clone has more than one count but fewer than ten. V gene TRBV28 combines with J gene TRBJ1-1, with 8 bases lining up with TRBD1. Germline CDR1 and CDR2: MDHEN and SYDVKM. The ends lost 6 bases at V and 1 base at J; junction bases unmatched: 7. The CDR3 runs 15 residues. CDR3 DNA sequence: TGTGCCAGCAGCGCCCCAGGGGGCAGGAACACTGAAGCTTTCTTT. Protein product: CASSAPGGRNTEAFF.

The sample holds one count of this clone. The V call is TRBV28, the J call TRBJ2-1; 8 bases agree with TRBD1. The germline V gene encodes CDR1 MDHEN and CDR2 SYDVKM. The CDR3 is 19 residues long. Losses at the gene ends were 3 bases for V and 5 bases for J; bases not matched to a gene: 18. The CDR3 sequence: CASSFPGQGRVRLDNEQFF. As DNA, the CDR3 is TGTGCCAGCAGTTTCCCCGGACAGGGACGAGTGCGGCTAGACAATGAGCAGTTCTTC.

This chain joins TRBV2 and TRBJ1-2; 9 bases are a match to TRBD1. The V and J ends lost 5 bases and 5 bases, in that order; junction bases with no gene match: 3. The CDR3 has 13 amino acids. Germline CDR1 is SNHLY and CDR2 is FYNNEI. CDR3 DNA sequence: TGTGCCAGCAGTCTAGGGACAGGGTATGGCTACACCTTC. This gives the protein CASSLGTGYGYTF.

This clone was detected only a few times. V is TRBV10-1 and J is TRBJ2-2, with D possibly being TRBD1 (6 bases). There are 14 residues in the CDR3. CDR1 and CDR2 (germline): WNHNN, SYGVQD (reference sequence). V was trimmed by 3 bases and J by 3 bases, leaving 8 bases between them. CDR3 sequence reads: CASSDPGDTGELFF. CDR3 nucleotides: TGCGCCAGCAGTGATCCAGGGGACACCGGGGAGCTGTTTTTT.

The chain joins TRBV5-4 to TRBJ1-6, with D possibly being TRBD1 (5 bases). Germline V gives CDR1 SGHNT, CDR2 YYREEE (reference sequence). CDR3 size: 15 residues. The ends were cut back, 1 base at V and 3 bases at J, with 8 bases in the middle. CDR3 in DNA: TGTGCCAGCAGCTTGAGAAGGGGCTATAATTCACCCCTCCACTTT. Its protein is CASSLRRGYNSPLHF. The entire variable domain, with the rest obtained from reference TRBV5-4 and TRBJ1-6, is as follows: ETGVTQSPTHLIKTRGQQVTLRCSSQSGHNTVSWYQQALGQGPQFIFQYYREEENGRGNFPPRFSGLQFPNYSSELNVNALELDDSALYLCASSLRRGYNSPLHFGNGTRLTVT.